These 20 T cell receptor beta chains were all obtained from the same sample, sequenced in a study of shared T cell receptors in the human thymus. The repertoire was sequenced with immunoSEQ multiplex PCR; TCRdb's copy has only in-frame clones and lacks some. The data hold some 720,000 clones, with 88% observed a single time. In addition, the sample was reused for a study of human thymus T cells.

The sample was thymocytes. The receptors were gathered from a boy younger than two with a congenital heart defect.

This rearrangement joins TRBV5-1 to TRBJ2-5; 16 bases map to TRBD2. The CDR3 is 17 residues long. Trimming at V came to 4 bases and at J to 4 bases, leaving 7 bases not matched to a gene. In germline, CDR1 is SGHRS, CDR2 YFSETQ. The CDR3 protein is CASSGGLAGGRRETQYF. The DNA of the CDR3 is TGCGCCAGCAGCGGGGGACTAGCGGGAGGGAGGAGAGAGACCCAGTACTTC. Combining the CDR3 with reference TRBV5-1 and TRBJ2-5 gives the whole variable domain KAGVTQTPRYLIKTRGQQVTLSCSPISGHRSVSWYQQTPGQGLQFLFEYFSETQRNKGNFPGRFSGRQFSNSRSEMNVSTLELGDSALYLCASSGGLAGGRRETQYFGPGTRLLVL.

In its sample, this clone was seen once. This chain joins TRBV28 and TRBJ2-2; 7 bases match TRBD2. V gave up 7 bases and J gave up 3 bases; unmatched junction bases: 8. The CDR3 has 15 amino acids. Germline V gene data show CDR1 as MDHEN and CDR2 as SYDVKM. The CDR3 DNA reads TGTGCCAGCAAGGGTCCAGCGGGGTACACCGGGGAGCTGTTTTTT. It codes for CASKGPAGYTGELFF. The variable domain in full, completed from reference TRBV28 and TRBJ2-2, reads DVKVTQSSRYLVKRTGEKVFLECVQDMDHENMFWYRQDPGLGLRLIYFSYDVKMKEKGDIPEGYSVSREKKERFSLILESASTNQTSMYLCASKGPAGYTGELFFGEGSRLTVL.

The chain recombines TRBV29-1 with TRBJ2-5, with D perhaps matching TRBD1 (6 bases). The germline V gene has CDR1 SQVTM and CDR2 ANQGSEA. The CDR3 is 16 amino acids. V was shortened by 2 bases and J by 3 bases, with 19 bases between the two germline ends. The CDR3 nucleotides read TGCAGCGTTGAACAAAGGGGTCGGCAGGGGAAAGAGACCCAGTACTTC. It translates to CSVEQRGRQGKETQYF.

The gene calls are TRBV5-6 and TRBJ2-5; possible D gene TRBD1, 6 bases. In germline, CDR1 is SGHDT, CDR2 YYEEEE. Trimming cost V 2 bases and J 1 base, with 9 bases left between them. The CDR3 consists of 14 residues. The CDR3 reads CASSLQGPQETQYF. The DNA of the CDR3 is TGTGCCAGCAGCTTACAGGGACCCCAAGAGACCCAGTACTTC.

The chain has TRBV15 and TRBJ1-1, with D unclear. The germline CDR1 and CDR2 sequences are LNHNV and YYDKDF (reference sequence). Trimming shortened V by 4 bases and J by 0 bases, and 36 bases separated the two germline ends. This CDR3 region has 23 residues. CDR3: CATSKGAKKIPFKTKSMNTEAFF. Here the CDR3 DNA reads TGTGCCACCAGCAAGGGAGCGAAAAAGATACCGTTCAAAACAAAGTCCATGAACACTGAAGCTTTCTTT.

This clone occurred once. In nucleotides, the CDR3 is TGTGCCAGCAGTCGCGCCCTTGCAACTAATGAAAAACTGTTTTTT. Amino acids: CASSRALATNEKLFF. The J gene is TRBJ1-4, the V gene TRBV2; D is uncertain. CDR1 SNHLY and CDR2 FYNNEI come from the germline V gene. V gave up 5 bases and J gave up 0 bases, with 10 bases separating them. CDR3 length: 15 amino acids.

This clone has a single count. The chain combines TRBV5-4 with TRBJ2-1; 13 bases align to TRBD2. The CDR3 extends over 20 amino acids. V dropped 0 bases and J dropped 0; count of bases not matched to a gene: 9. CDR1 SGHNT and CDR2 YYREEE come from the germline V gene (reference sequence). The CDR3 coding sequence is TGTGCCAGCAGCTTGGAGCGGACTAGCGGGAGTCGCAGCTCCTACAATGAGCAGTTCTTC. Amino acid sequence: CASSLERTSGSRSSYNEQFF.

The chain couples TRBV6-6 to TRBJ2-1; D may be TRBD2 (5 bases). The length of the CDR3 is 15 residues. With 7 bases removed from V and 7 bases from J, the gap between germline ends came to 20 bases. The germline gives CDR1 MNHNY, CDR2 SVGAGI (reference sequence). Here the CDR3 DNA reads TGTGCCAGCATCCCTCGGTGGGAGAAGAAGAATGAGCAGTTCTTC. This sequence encodes CASIPRWEKKNEQFF.

The V call is TRBV29-1, the J call TRBJ1-1, with D hard to call. This CDR3 has 14 amino acids. CDR1 and CDR2 (germline): SQVTM, ANQGSEA. The V and J ends lost 3 bases and 4 bases respectively, with 15 bases between them. CDR3 loop: CSVESGARGTEAFF. The CDR3 region has the DNA TGCAGCGTTGAGTCTGGAGCTCGGGGCACTGAAGCTTTCTTT.

This chain uses TRBV9 with TRBJ2-1; 14 bases map to TRBD2. With V trimmed by 1 base and J by 9 bases, 6 bases remained unmatched. CDR1 is SGDLS and CDR2 is YYNGEE in the germline V gene. This CDR3 contains 16 residues. This chain's CDR3 is CASSVLTSGRAGEQFF. CDR3 nucleotide sequence: TGTGCCAGCAGCGTACTGACTAGCGGGAGGGCTGGTGAGCAGTTCTTC.

This clone was seen more than once but under ten times. The V call is TRBV27, the J call TRBJ1-2, with 8 positions matching TRBD1. Germline CDR1 and CDR2: MNHEY and SMNVEV (reference sequence). After removal of 6 bases from V and 4 bases from J, the junction contained 7 bases not matched to a gene. The CDR3 runs to 14 residues. The CDR3: CASRGRDRGYGYTF. In DNA form, the CDR3 reads TGTGCCAGCAGGGGCCGAGACAGGGGCTATGGCTACACCTTC.

This chain connects TRBV30 to TRBJ1-1; weak D call: TRBD1 (6 bases). The CDR3 is 15 amino acids. Per the germline V gene, CDR1 is GTSNPN and CDR2 is SVGIG (reference sequence). Trimming took 0 bases from V and 0 from J, leaving 11 bases between them. The CDR3 coding sequence is TGTGCCTGGAGTGTAGGGGCAGGGGTGAACACTGAAGCTTTCTTT. Translated, it gives CAWSVGAGVNTEAFF.

The V and J genes are TRBV27 and TRBJ1-4, with TRBD1 matching 8 bases. The CDR3 spans 14 residues. CDR1 and CDR2 (germline): MNHEY, SMNVEV (reference sequence). Trimming removed 5 bases from V and 8 bases from J; junction bases left unmatched: 7. CDR3 DNA: TGTGCCAGCAGTGTTTCGGACAGGGAGGAAAAACTGTTTTTT. This codes for CASSVSDREEKLFF.

V gene TRBV4-3 combines with J gene TRBJ2-1; a possible D gene is TRBD2 (6 bases). The CDR3 covers 19 residues. Germline loops: CDR1 LGHNA, CDR2 YSLEER. V was pared by 4 bases and J by 0 bases, with 22 bases between. CDR3 nucleotide sequence: TGCGCCAGCAGCCGGACGGCACGGATAGCGGCCCGCTCCTACAATGAGCAGTTCTTC. It is translated as CASSRTARIAARSYNEQFF.

The genes are TRBV5-1 and TRBJ2-7, with 9 positions matching TRBD1. The CDR3 covers 17 residues. J lost 3 bases, V lost 5 bases, and 15 bases had no gene match. Germline CDR1 SGHRS, CDR2 YFSETQ. Here the CDR3 DNA reads TGCGCCAGCAGTTACCGTGTACCGGGACAGGGCTTCTACGAGCAGTACTTC. Its protein product is CASSYRVPGQGFYEQYF.

V and J are TRBV29-1 and TRBJ2-1; 8 bases are shared with TRBD2. Germline lookup yields CDR1 SQVTM and CDR2 ANQGSEA. This CDR3 has 17 residues. Trimming at V came to 0 bases and at J to 2 bases, leaving 9 bases not matched to a gene. CDR3 sequence: CSVEDLAGGPPYNEQFF. The CDR3 DNA sequence: TGCAGCGTTGAAGATCTGGCGGGAGGCCCTCCCTACAATGAGCAGTTCTTC.

The CDR3 protein is CASSGRAGEETQYF. CDR3 nucleotide sequence: TGCGCCAGCAGCGGGAGGGCCGGCGAAGAGACCCAGTACTTC. The V call is TRBV4-3, the J call TRBJ2-5; 7 bases map to TRBD2. Unmatched junction bases numbered 6, after V lost 5 bases and J lost 3 bases. Germline CDR1 and CDR2: LGHNA and YSLEER. This CDR3 has 14 residues.

A single count supports this clone. This sequence joins TRBV27 and TRBJ2-7, with D possibly TRBD2 on 6 matching bases. The CDR3 is 16 amino acids. Germline CDR1 MNHEY, CDR2 SMNVEV (reference sequence). Trimming pared 6 bases from V and 6 bases from J, leaving 24 bases between. CDR3 bases: TGTGCCAGCAGCCCTACTCCGGGACTTTGGCGAGGCGAGCAGTACTTC. Amino acid sequence: CASSPTPGLWRGEQYF.

This chain joins TRBV7-2 and TRBJ1-1, with D unresolved. CDR1 and CDR2 (germline): SGHTA, FQGNSA. The germline V and J ends were trimmed by 0 bases and 1 base, with 12 bases remaining between them. The CDR3 extends over 16 amino acids. The DNA of the CDR3 is TGTGCCAGCAGCTTAGCGAGAATCCCCCCGAACACTGAAGCTTTCTTT. Protein sequence: CASSLARIPPNTEAFF.

This rearrangement joins TRBV7-6 to TRBJ2-1; 7 bases match TRBD1. The germline V gene encodes CDR1 SGHVS and CDR2 FNYEAQ. This CDR3 has 15 amino acids. Trimming removed 6 bases from V and 6 bases from J; junction bases left unmatched: 11. CDR3 bases: TGTGCCAGCAGGCCGACAGGGAAAGCCTTCAATGAGCAGTTCTTC. Translation gives CASRPTGKAFNEQFF.